The 8 T cell receptor beta chains presented below share a single source sample, sequenced in a study of cytomegalovirus exposure and HLA in healthy donors. It was with 60 Vbeta and 13 Jbeta primers that the PCR ran. Libraries were prepared by immunoSEQ multiplex PCR; TCRdb keeps only in-frame clonotypes and omits some of them. The table includes under 200,000 clones, about 78% detected once. Sequencing used PBMCs. Receptors originate from a man aged 55 to 69 in good health and CMV-seronegative.

This clone occurred a few times. J is TRBJ2-1 and V is TRBV6-5; 11 bases are a match to TRBD2. The germline gives CDR1 MNHEY, CDR2 SVGAGI. Trimming removed 2 bases from V and 4 bases from J; junction bases left unmatched: 4. The CDR3 has 16 amino acids. DNA of the CDR3: TGTGCCAGCAGTTACGGGACTAGCGGAACTTACAATGAGCAGTTCTTC. Its protein product is CASSYGTSGTYNEQFF.

The CDR3 here is CASSRTTSGGGEQYF. Here the CDR3 DNA reads TGCGCCAGCAGCCGCACGACTAGCGGGGGGGGAGAGCAGTACTTC. The V call is TRBV5-1, the J call TRBJ2-7; the match to TRBD2 covers 14 bases. V lost 4 bases to trimming and J lost 7 bases; unmatched junction nucleotides: 7. The CDR3 runs to 15 residues. Germline CDR1 and CDR2: SGHRS and YFSETQ.

This chain links TRBV5-1 with TRBJ2-2, with TRBD2 identical over 7 bases. J was trimmed by 0 bases and V by 1 base; bases with no gene match: 3. Germline V gene sequence: CDR1 SGHRS, CDR2 YFSETQ. This CDR3 spans 16 amino acids. The CDR3 DNA reads TGCGCCAGCAGCTTGCAAGGGACTACGAACACCGGGGAGCTGTTTTTT. This encodes CASSLQGTTNTGELFF.

This clone was counted only a few times. The V call is TRBV14, the J call TRBJ1-1, with TRBD1 matching over 8 bases. Germline CDR1 reads SGHDN; CDR2 reads FVKESK. V lost 1 base and J lost 10; bases outside the gene matches: 5. The CDR3 is made up of 13 amino acids. This chain's CDR3 is CASSQARTGPAFF. In DNA, the CDR3 is TGTGCCAGCAGCCAAGCCCGGACAGGGCCAGCTTTCTTT.

The gene calls are TRBV9 and TRBJ2-3, with a possible D match to TRBD1 (6 bases). Trimming pared 7 bases from V and 2 bases from J, leaving 17 bases between. The germline CDR1 and CDR2 sequences are SGDLS and YYNGEE. The CDR3 spans 15 residues. The CDR3 reads CASARDGTNTDTQYF. The CDR3 coding sequence is TGTGCCAGCGCCCGGGATGGGACAAACACAGATACGCAGTATTTT.

The rearrangement links TRBV5-6 to TRBJ2-5; 14 bases map to TRBD2. Germline assignment: CDR1 SGHDT and CDR2 YYEEEE. This CDR3 has 16 amino acids. The V gene end was trimmed by 2 bases and the J gene end by 7 bases; junction bases not matched to a gene: 7. In DNA form, the CDR3 reads TGTGCCAGCAGCTTCCAGACTAGCGGGGGGGAAGGGACCCAGTACTTC. Its protein is CASSFQTSGGEGTQYF.

The chain has TRBV30 and TRBJ2-3, with 7 positions matching TRBD2. In germline, CDR1 is GTSNPN, CDR2 SVGIG (reference sequence). With 2 bases clipped from V and 1 base from J, the junction kept 3 bases outside the gene matches. The CDR3 consists of 14 residues. The CDR3 coding sequence is TGTGCCTGGAGTTTGGCGGGAGGCACAGATACGCAGTATTTT. Its translation: CAWSLAGGTDTQYF.

The CDR3 sequence: CASSLFGTPYSNQPQHF. CDR3 nucleotides: TGCGCCAGCAGCCTCTTTGGGACACCGTATAGCAATCAGCCCCAGCATTTT. The genes are TRBV5-1 and TRBJ1-5, with D possibly matching TRBD1 (6 bases). Trimming cost V 4 bases and J 0 bases, with 17 bases left between them. Germline CDR1 is SGHRS and CDR2 is YFSETQ. The CDR3 consists of 17 residues. Looking up the rest from reference TRBV5-1 and TRBJ1-5 gives the full variable domain: KAGVTQTPRYLIKTRGQQVTLSCSPISGHRSVSWYQQTPGQGLQFLFEYFSETQRNKGNFPGRFSGRQFSNSRSEMNVSTLELGDSALYLCASSLFGTPYSNQPQHFGDGTRLSIL.